This is a list of T cell receptor beta chains from one sample in a study of graft-versus-host responses after intestinal transplantation. These receptors' antigens are unknown. Profiling relied on immunoSEQ multiplex PCR, and the TCRdb table lists in-frame clones only, not all of them. The data show about 100,000 clones, with around nine tenths seen just once and around 6% held by the top ten. Material: unstimulated CD8+ T cells sorted from spleen or lymph node cells, obtained before intestinal transplant. The receptors come from a human donor who received an intestinal transplant. Both conserved end residues are part of each CDR3. The order of the fields is V gene, clone size, D gene, J gene, CDR3 protein, CDR3 DNA. D genes are given only for firm matches. Rows may omit the clone size; those that give it use once, few, many or a size class.

v_gene: TRBV6-5; abundance: once; d_gene: NA; j_gene: TRBJ2-7; CDR3aa: CASSTSRENYEQYF; CDR3nt: TGTGCCAGCAGTACCTCCCGGGAGAATTACGAGCAGTACTTC
v_gene: TRBV5-6; abundance: NA; d_gene: TRBD1; j_gene: TRBJ2-7; CDR3aa: CASSRLRTGKEQYF; CDR3nt: TGTGCCAGCAGCCGACTACGGACAGGAAAGGAGCAGTACTTC
v_gene: TRBV7-3; abundance: NA; d_gene: NA; j_gene: TRBJ2-3; CDR3aa: CASSLAGSSTDTQYF; CDR3nt: TGTGCCAGCAGCTTAGCGGGATCTAGCACAGATACGCAGTATTTT
v_gene: TRBV6-6; abundance: NA; d_gene: NA; j_gene: TRBJ2-3; CDR3aa: CASSYYATDTQYF; CDR3nt: TGTGCCAGCAGTTACTATGCCACAGATACGCAGTATTTT
v_gene: TRBV2; abundance: NA; d_gene: NA; j_gene: TRBJ2-3; CDR3aa: CASQTRESTDTQYF; CDR3nt: TGTGCCAGCCAGACCAGGGAGAGCACAGATACGCAGTATTTT
v_gene: TRBV11-3; abundance: NA; d_gene: NA; j_gene: TRBJ1-6; CDR3aa: CASTEPGRENSPLHF; CDR3nt: TGTGCCAGCACCGAACCGGGCCGGGAAAATTCACCCCTCCACTTT
v_gene: TRBV6-1; abundance: NA; d_gene: TRBD2; j_gene: TRBJ2-7; CDR3aa: CASSDHIAGGPGEQYF; CDR3nt: TGTGCCAGCAGTGACCATATAGCGGGAGGGCCGGGGGAGCAGTACTTC
v_gene: TRBV6-5; abundance: NA; d_gene: TRBD1; j_gene: TRBJ1-1; CDR3aa: CASRTGVGTEAFF; CDR3nt: TGTGCCAGCAGGACAGGGGTTGGGACTGAAGCTTTCTTT
v_gene: TRBV11-3; abundance: NA; d_gene: TRBD1; j_gene: TRBJ2-1; CDR3aa: CASSLEGDRVYEQFF; CDR3nt: TGTGCCAGCAGCTTAGAGGGTGACAGGGTCTATGAGCAGTTCTTC
v_gene: TRBV27; abundance: NA; d_gene: NA; j_gene: TRBJ2-7; CDR3aa: CASSFGPFYEQYF; CDR3nt: TGTGCCAGCAGTTTCGGGCCTTTCTACGAGCAGTACTTC
v_gene: TRBV2; abundance: few; d_gene: NA; j_gene: TRBJ1-6; CDR3aa: CASQRWRGNSPLHF; CDR3nt: TGTGCCAGCCAGAGATGGCGGGGGAATTCACCCCTCCACTTT
v_gene: TRBV11-2; abundance: NA; d_gene: NA; j_gene: TRBJ1-1; CDR3aa: CASSLRGEGTEAFF; CDR3nt: TGTGCCAGCAGCTTACGTGGAGAAGGTACTGAAGCTTTCTTT
v_gene: TRBV28; abundance: NA; d_gene: NA; j_gene: TRBJ1-5; CDR3aa: CASSFGSNQPQHF; CDR3nt: TGTGCCAGCAGTTTCGGCAGCAATCAGCCCCAGCATTTT
v_gene: TRBV10-2; abundance: NA; d_gene: NA; j_gene: TRBJ2-5; CDR3aa: CASSESGETQYF; CDR3nt: TGCGCCAGCAGTGAAAGCGGAGAGACCCAGTACTTC
v_gene: TRBV7-2; abundance: NA; d_gene: TRBD2; j_gene: TRBJ2-1; CDR3aa: CASSRTSGVYNEQFF; CDR3nt: TGTGCCAGCAGCAGGACTAGCGGGGTATACAATGAGCAGTTCTTC
v_gene: TRBV28; abundance: once; d_gene: NA; j_gene: TRBJ1-4; CDR3aa: CASREIGATNEKLFF; CDR3nt: TGTGCCAGCAGAGAAATTGGGGCAACTAATGAAAAACTGTTTTTT
v_gene: TRBV6-1; abundance: once; d_gene: TRBD1; j_gene: TRBJ2-1; CDR3aa: CASSGQGQGVYNEQFF; CDR3nt: TGTGCCAGCAGTGGACAGGGACAGGGAGTATACAATGAGCAGTTCTTC
v_gene: TRBV7-6; abundance: NA; d_gene: TRBD2; j_gene: TRBJ2-2; CDR3aa: CASSLEARESGSGLGELFF; CDR3nt: TGTGCCAGCAGCTTAGAGGCGCGGGAGTCGGGAAGTGGGCTCGGGGAGCTGTTTTTT
v_gene: TRBV28; abundance: NA; d_gene: NA; j_gene: TRBJ2-6; CDR3aa: CASSFEGIASGANVLTF; CDR3nt: TGTGCCAGCAGTTTTGAAGGGATAGCGTCTGGGGCCAACGTCCTGACTTTC
v_gene: TRBV7-3; abundance: NA; d_gene: NA; j_gene: TRBJ2-1; CDR3aa: CASSMGGRMVDEQFF; CDR3nt: TGTGCCAGCTCCATGGGGGGGCGAATGGTTGATGAGCAGTTCTTC
v_gene: TRBV7-2; abundance: NA; d_gene: TRBD1; j_gene: TRBJ2-7; CDR3aa: CASRSGTGFPYEQYF; CDR3nt: TGTGCCAGCAGGTCCGGGACAGGATTCCCCTACGAGCAGTACTTC
v_gene: TRBV29-1; abundance: NA; d_gene: NA; j_gene: TRBJ1-2; CDR3aa: CSAEGSGNGYTF; CDR3nt: TGCAGCGCAGAAGGGTCGGGGAATGGCTACACCTTC
v_gene: TRBV7-9; abundance: NA; d_gene: NA; j_gene: TRBJ2-5; CDR3aa: CASSTLTGDLETQYF; CDR3nt: TGTGCCAGCAGCACACTGACAGGCGACCTGGAGACCCAGTACTTC
v_gene: TRBV2; abundance: NA; d_gene: NA; j_gene: TRBJ2-3; CDR3aa: CASILGGDQYF; CDR3nt: TGTGCCAGCATCTTGGGCGGGGACCAGTATTTT
v_gene: TRBV28; abundance: few; d_gene: NA; j_gene: TRBJ1-3; CDR3aa: CASSFSGNTIYF; CDR3nt: TGTGCCAGCAGTTTCTCTGGAAACACCATATATTTT
v_gene: TRBV5-4; abundance: once; d_gene: TRBD2; j_gene: TRBJ2-3; CDR3aa: CASTLSGSGSGADTQYF; CDR3nt: TGTGCCAGCACCTTATCGGGTAGCGGGAGTGGGGCAGATACGCAGTATTTT
v_gene: TRBV4-1; abundance: NA; d_gene: TRBD1; j_gene: TRBJ1-2; CDR3aa: CASSQERGLDREHGYTF; CDR3nt: TGCGCCAGCAGCCAAGAAAGGGGACTGGACAGGGAACATGGCTACACCTTC
v_gene: TRBV7-9; abundance: few; d_gene: NA; j_gene: TRBJ2-2; CDR3aa: CASSPGSGTGELFF; CDR3nt: TGTGCCAGCAGCCCTGGGAGCGGAACGGGGGAGCTGTTTTTT
v_gene: TRBV7-9; abundance: NA; d_gene: TRBD1; j_gene: TRBJ2-1; CDR3aa: CASSRRDRVYNEQFF; CDR3nt: TGTGCCAGCAGCCGCCGGGACAGGGTTTACAATGAGCAGTTCTTC
v_gene: TRBV29-1; abundance: NA; d_gene: NA; j_gene: TRBJ2-7; CDR3aa: CSVGGGSSYEQYF; CDR3nt: TGCAGCGTTGGTGGGGGGAGCTCCTACGAGCAGTACTTC
v_gene: TRBV6-6; abundance: NA; d_gene: NA; j_gene: TRBJ1-1; CDR3aa: CASSLSVNTEAFF; CDR3nt: TGTGCCAGCAGTTTGTCAGTGAACACTGAAGCTTTCTTT
v_gene: TRBV6-1; abundance: NA; d_gene: NA; j_gene: TRBJ2-2; CDR3aa: CASRGTGELFF; CDR3nt: TGTGCCAGCAGGGGCACCGGGGAGCTGTTTTTT
v_gene: TRBV4-1; abundance: NA; d_gene: NA; j_gene: TRBJ1-1; CDR3aa: CASSQADTEAFF; CDR3nt: TGCGCCAGCAGCCAAGCCGACACTGAAGCTTTCTTT
v_gene: TRBV27; abundance: NA; d_gene: NA; j_gene: TRBJ2-1; CDR3aa: CASSLLGRMDEQFF; CDR3nt: TGTGCCAGCAGCCTTCTCGGACGGATGGATGAGCAGTTCTTC
v_gene: TRBV5-6; abundance: few; d_gene: NA; j_gene: TRBJ2-3; CDR3aa: CASSLDGGASTDTQYF; CDR3nt: TGTGCCAGCAGCTTGGACGGCGGTGCTAGCACAGATACGCAGTATTTT
v_gene: TRBV10-2; abundance: NA; d_gene: NA; j_gene: TRBJ2-7; CDR3aa: CASISSVNEQYF; CDR3nt: TGCGCCAGCATATCCAGCGTCAACGAGCAGTACTTC
v_gene: TRBV14; abundance: NA; d_gene: TRBD2; j_gene: TRBJ2-1; CDR3aa: CASSISGGPHNEQFF; CDR3nt: TGTGCCAGCAGCATTAGCGGGGGGCCTCACAATGAGCAGTTCTTC
v_gene: TRBV5-6; abundance: medium-sized; d_gene: NA; j_gene: TRBJ2-7; CDR3aa: CASSLPNRVNEQYF; CDR3nt: TGTGCCAGCAGCTTGCCGAACAGGGTTAACGAGCAGTACTTC
v_gene: TRBV30; abundance: NA; d_gene: NA; j_gene: TRBJ2-5; CDR3aa: CAWSVGGQGWETQYF; CDR3nt: TGTGCCTGGAGTGTAGGAGGGCAGGGGTGGGAGACCCAGTACTTC
v_gene: TRBV7-6; abundance: once; d_gene: TRBD2; j_gene: TRBJ2-2; CDR3aa: CASSLGLAWYTGELFF; CDR3nt: TGTGCCAGCAGCTTAGGACTAGCGTGGTACACCGGGGAGCTGTTTTTT
v_gene: TRBV10-3; abundance: NA; d_gene: NA; j_gene: TRBJ1-2; CDR3aa: CAISEGGASYGYTF; CDR3nt: TGTGCCATCAGCGAAGGGGGGGCGTCCTATGGCTACACCTTC
v_gene: TRBV4-1; abundance: NA; d_gene: NA; j_gene: TRBJ2-6; CDR3aa: CASSQKRGFMGSGANVLTF; CDR3nt: TGCGCCAGCAGCCAAAAGAGGGGTTTTATGGGGTCTGGGGCCAACGTCCTGACTTTC
v_gene: TRBV6-6; abundance: NA; d_gene: TRBD2; j_gene: TRBJ2-7; CDR3aa: CASSSTGLAEQYF; CDR3nt: TGTGCCAGCAGTTCCACGGGACTAGCCGAGCAGTACTTC
v_gene: TRBV9; abundance: NA; d_gene: NA; j_gene: TRBJ2-1; CDR3aa: CASSHSINREGNEQFF; CDR3nt: TGTGCCAGCAGCCATAGTATTAACAGGGAAGGGAATGAGCAGTTCTTC
v_gene: TRBV7-9; abundance: NA; d_gene: NA; j_gene: TRBJ2-2; CDR3aa: CASRADTGELFF; CDR3nt: TGTGCCAGCAGGGCGGACACCGGGGAGCTGTTTTTT
v_gene: TRBV7-7; abundance: NA; d_gene: NA; j_gene: TRBJ2-5; CDR3aa: CASSQTRAETQYF; CDR3nt: TGTGCCAGCAGCCAGACCCGGGCGGAGACCCAGTACTTC
v_gene: TRBV6-4; abundance: few; d_gene: TRBD2; j_gene: TRBJ2-3; CDR3aa: CASSETSGTPGTDTQYF; CDR3nt: TGTGCCAGCAGTGAGACTAGCGGGACGCCTGGCACAGATACGCAGTATTTT
v_gene: TRBV5-6; abundance: NA; d_gene: NA; j_gene: TRBJ1-1; CDR3aa: CASSLSNTEAFF; CDR3nt: TGTGCCAGCAGCTTATCGAACACTGAAGCTTTCTTT
v_gene: TRBV19; abundance: NA; d_gene: NA; j_gene: TRBJ2-1; CDR3aa: CASSIEPGSYNEQFF; CDR3nt: TGTGCCAGTAGTATAGAGCCTGGATCCTACAATGAGCAGTTCTTC
v_gene: TRBV30; abundance: NA; d_gene: TRBD1; j_gene: TRBJ2-7; CDR3aa: CAWSGQESSYEQYF; CDR3nt: TGTGCCTGGTCAGGACAGGAAAGCTCCTACGAGCAGTACTTC
v_gene: TRBV7-3; abundance: NA; d_gene: TRBD2; j_gene: TRBJ2-7; CDR3aa: CASSFSAVGREASSEQYF; CDR3nt: TGTGCCAGCAGCTTCAGTGCGGTGGGGCGGGAGGCCTCGTCTGAGCAGTACTTC